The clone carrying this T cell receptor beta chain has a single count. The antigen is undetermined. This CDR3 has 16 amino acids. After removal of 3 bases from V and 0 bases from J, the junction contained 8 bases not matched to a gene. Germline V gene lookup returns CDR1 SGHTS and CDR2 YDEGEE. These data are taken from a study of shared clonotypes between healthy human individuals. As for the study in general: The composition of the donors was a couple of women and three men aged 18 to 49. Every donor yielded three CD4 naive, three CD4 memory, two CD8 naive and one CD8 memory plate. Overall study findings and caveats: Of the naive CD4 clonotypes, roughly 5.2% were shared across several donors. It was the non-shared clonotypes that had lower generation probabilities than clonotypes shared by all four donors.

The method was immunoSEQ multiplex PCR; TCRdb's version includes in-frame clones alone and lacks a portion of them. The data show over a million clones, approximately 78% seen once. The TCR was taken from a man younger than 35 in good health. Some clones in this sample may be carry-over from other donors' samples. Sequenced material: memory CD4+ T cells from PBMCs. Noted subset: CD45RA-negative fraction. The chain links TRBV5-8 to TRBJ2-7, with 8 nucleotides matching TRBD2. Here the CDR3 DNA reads TGTGCCAGCAGCTCTGGGCCGGGGGGGGTCTCCTACGAGCAGTACTTC. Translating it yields CASSSGPGGVSYEQYF.